These 13 T cell receptor beta chains share one sample of origin, sequenced in a study of CD4+ T cells in melanoma. The table came from immunoSEQ multiplex PCR; TCRdb's copy has only in-frame clones and leaves some out. Of around 100,000 clones listed, 92% were seen once; the top ten hold 3.3%. Sequences were obtained from peripheral blood. These receptor sequences come from a human donor with melanoma.

The chain is built from TRBV2 and TRBJ2-2, with D uncertain. Trimming pared 5 bases from V and 0 bases from J, leaving 10 bases between. There are 15 residues in the CDR3. Germline CDR1 reads SNHLY; CDR2 reads FYNNEI. The CDR3 sequence: CASSKTGPNTGELFF. CDR3 nucleotides: TGTGCCAGCAGTAAGACTGGCCCGAACACCGGGGAGCTGTTTTTT.

In nucleotides, the CDR3 is TGTGCCAGCAGCTTGCAGGGGGCTAACTATGGCTACACCTTC. Translating gives CASSLQGANYGYTF. V is TRBV5-4 and J is TRBJ1-2, with TRBD1 matching 7 bases. The length of the CDR3 is 14 residues. Germline CDR1 is SGHNT and CDR2 is YYREEE (reference sequence). J lost 0 bases, V lost 1 base, and 0 bases had no gene match.

The rearrangement links TRBV5-1 to TRBJ1-2; TRBD1 is a possible D gene (6 bases). Deletions cut 0 bases from V and 3 bases from J, with 12 bases between. CDR1 SGHRS and CDR2 YFSETQ come from the germline V gene. This CDR3 has 15 amino acids. The CDR3 loop reads CASSLEGGGDYGYTF. As DNA, the CDR3 is TGCGCCAGCAGCTTGGAAGGGGGAGGGGACTATGGCTACACCTTC.

This clone was observed once. The chain joins TRBV7-9 to TRBJ2-7, with 7 bases fitting TRBD2. The CDR3 contains 14 residues. Germline V lookup: CDR1 SEHNR, CDR2 FQNEAQ (reference sequence). Unmatched junction bases numbered 6, after V lost 7 bases and J lost 0 bases. Written as DNA, the CDR3 is TGTGCCAGCATGGGGCGGGAGATCTCCTACGAGCAGTACTTC. Its translation: CASMGREISYEQYF.

The V and J genes are TRBV28 and TRBJ2-7; 14 nucleotides align to TRBD2. In germline, CDR1 is MDHEN, CDR2 SYDVKM. V lost 3 bases and J lost 6; bases outside the gene matches: 4. This CDR3 spans 15 amino acids. As DNA, the CDR3 is TGTGCCAGCAGTTTTGGGACTAGCGGGAGTTTCGAGCAGTACTTC. Amino acid sequence: CASSFGTSGSFEQYF.

The rearrangement uses TRBV28 and TRBJ2-3, with D possibly matching TRBD1 (6 bases). Germline CDR1 reads MDHEN; CDR2 reads SYDVKM. The CDR3 covers 16 residues. The V gene lost 6 bases and the J gene lost 1 base, with 17 bases spanning the gap. The CDR3 spells CASRSGRSGGTDTQYF. CDR3 coding DNA: TGTGCCAGCAGGTCTGGCAGGTCAGGGGGCACAGATACGCAGTATTTT.

The chain uses TRBV7-9 and TRBJ2-2, with D unresolved. The V gene lost 1 base and the J gene lost 5 bases, with 2 bases spanning the gap. The CDR3 totals 12 residues. CDR1 is SEHNR, CDR2 FQNEAQ, per germline (reference sequence). DNA for the CDR3: TGTGCCAGCAGCTTAGAAACCGGGGAGCTGTTTTTT. Translating it yields CASSLETGELFF.

The chain has TRBV7-2 and TRBJ2-1; TRBD1 is a possible D gene (6 bases). Germline CDR1 reads SGHTA; CDR2 reads FQGNSA. The CDR3 extends over 14 amino acids. V lost 4 bases to trimming and J lost 0 bases, with 7 bases between them. In DNA, the CDR3 is TGTGCCAGCAGCTCGGACAGCTCCTACAATGAGCAGTTCTTC. Encoded protein: CASSSDSSYNEQFF. The variable domain in full, with the rest retrieved from reference TRBV7-2 and TRBJ2-1, is GAGVSQSPSNKVTEKGKDVELRCDPISGHTALYWYRQSLGQGLEFLIYFQGNSAPDKSGLPSDRFSAERTGGSVSTLTIQRTQQEDSAVYLCASSSDSSYNEQFFGPGTRLTVL.

The CDR3 loop reads CASSQTSGTNSYNEQFF. The CDR3 nucleotides read TGCGCCAGCAGCCAGACCTCCGGGACGAACTCCTACAATGAGCAGTTCTTC. The chain links TRBV4-3 to TRBJ2-1; D might be TRBD1 or TRBD2, each matching 5 bases. V was shortened by 3 bases and J by 0 bases, with 15 bases between the two germline ends. The CDR3 totals 17 residues. Germline CDR1 and CDR2: LGHNA and YSLEER.

The rearrangement uses TRBV18 and TRBJ2-7; 7 bases are a match to TRBD1. In germline, CDR1 is KGHSH, CDR2 LQKENI. The CDR3 is 16 amino acids. V was clipped by 0 bases and J by 0 bases; unmatched bases: 5. The CDR3 is CASSPPNSGGSYEQYF. The CDR3 DNA reads TGTGCCAGCTCACCACCAAACTCAGGGGGCTCCTACGAGCAGTACTTC.

This clone was counted at least ten times. The chain is built from TRBV5-5 and TRBJ1-5, with 7 positions matching TRBD1. The CDR3 loop spans 15 amino acids. CDR1 SGHKS and CDR2 YYEKEE come from the germline V gene (reference sequence). The V gene end was trimmed by 2 bases and the J gene end by 4 bases; junction bases not matched to a gene: 6. The CDR3 sequence: CASSFGSGGNQPQHF. The CDR3 DNA reads TGTGCCAGCAGCTTTGGGTCAGGGGGGAATCAGCCCCAGCATTTT.

The chain combines TRBV6-5 with TRBJ1-1; no firm D call. The V and J ends lost 0 bases and 1 base respectively, with 9 bases between them. The CDR3 contains 15 residues. CDR1 is MNHEY, CDR2 SVGAGI, per germline. The CDR3 DNA reads TGTGCCAGCAGTTACTCAGAGGGTTCGAACACTGAAGCTTTCTTT. Protein product: CASSYSEGSNTEAFF.

The chain uses TRBV29-1 and TRBJ2-1; no firm D call. The germline V and J ends were trimmed by 4 bases and 3 bases, with 13 bases remaining between them. The germline V gene has CDR1 SQVTM and CDR2 ANQGSEA. The CDR3 is 14 residues long. The CDR3 reads CSVVALQNYNEQFF. The DNA of the CDR3 is TGCAGCGTTGTAGCTCTTCAGAACTACAATGAGCAGTTCTTC.